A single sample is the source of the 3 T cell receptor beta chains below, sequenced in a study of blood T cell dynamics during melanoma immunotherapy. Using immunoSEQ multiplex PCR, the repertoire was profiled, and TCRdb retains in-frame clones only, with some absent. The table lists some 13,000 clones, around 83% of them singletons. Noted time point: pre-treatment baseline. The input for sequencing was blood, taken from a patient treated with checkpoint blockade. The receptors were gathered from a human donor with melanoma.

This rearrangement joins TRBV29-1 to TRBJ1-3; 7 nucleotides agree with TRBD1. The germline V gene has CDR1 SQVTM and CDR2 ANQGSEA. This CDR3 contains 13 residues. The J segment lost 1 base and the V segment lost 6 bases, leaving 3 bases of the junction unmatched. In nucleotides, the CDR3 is TGCAGCGTGGAGGGGGCTTCTGGAAACACCATATATTTT. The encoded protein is CSVEGASGNTIYF.

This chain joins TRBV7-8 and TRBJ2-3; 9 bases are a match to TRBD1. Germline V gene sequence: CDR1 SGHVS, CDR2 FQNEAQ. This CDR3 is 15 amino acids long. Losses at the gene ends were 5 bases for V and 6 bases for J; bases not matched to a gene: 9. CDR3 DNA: TGTGCCAGCAGCGCCCGACAGGGGGTGAGGGATACGCAGTATTTT. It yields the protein CASSARQGVRDTQYF.

CDR3 nucleotide sequence: TGCGCCAGCAGTGAGCAGAGCACCGGGGAGCTGTTTTTT. This encodes CASSEQSTGELFF. The rearrangement joins TRBV10-2 to TRBJ2-2; D gene uncertain. The germline CDR1 and CDR2 sequences are WSHSY and SAAADI. The CDR3 has 13 residues. Trimming pared 2 bases from V and 4 bases from J, leaving 5 bases between.